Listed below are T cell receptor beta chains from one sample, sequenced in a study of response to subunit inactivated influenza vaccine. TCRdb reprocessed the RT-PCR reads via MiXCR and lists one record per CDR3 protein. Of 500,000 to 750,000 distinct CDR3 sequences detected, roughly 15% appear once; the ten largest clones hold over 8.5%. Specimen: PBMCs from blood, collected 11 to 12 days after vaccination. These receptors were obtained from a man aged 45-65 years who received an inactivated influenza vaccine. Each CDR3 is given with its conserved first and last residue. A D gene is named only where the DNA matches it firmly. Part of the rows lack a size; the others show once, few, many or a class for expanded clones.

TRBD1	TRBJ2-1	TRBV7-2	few	TGTGCCAGCAGCTTAGACAGGGGCGGTCACAATGAGCAGTTCTTC	CASSLDRGGHNEQFF
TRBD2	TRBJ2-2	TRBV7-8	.	TGTGCCAGCAGCTTAGCAGGCGGGAGCGAAACCGGGGAGCTGTTTTTT	CASSLAGGSETGELFF
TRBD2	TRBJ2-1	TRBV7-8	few	TGTGCCAGCAACGTAGGACAGGTGCGGGAGGGCGAGCAGTTCTTC	CASNVGQVREGEQFF
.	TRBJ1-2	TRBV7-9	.	TGTGCCAGCAGCGCAGTTTATGGCTACACCTTC	CASSAVYGYTF
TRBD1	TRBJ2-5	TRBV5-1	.	TGCGCCAGCAGCTTTTCAGGACAGGGCTCCGCAGAGACCCAGTACTTC	CASSFSGQGSAETQYF
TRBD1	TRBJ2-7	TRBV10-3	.	TGTGCCCTTTCCTCCAGGGGGAACCCCTACGAGCAGTACTTC	CALSSRGNPYEQYF
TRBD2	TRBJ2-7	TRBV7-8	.	TGTGCCAGCAGCCCAATAGCGGGGGGGCTTTACGAGCAGTACTTC	CASSPIAGGLYEQYF
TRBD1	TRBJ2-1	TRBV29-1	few	TGCAGCGTCGAACCGGGACAGGGGGCCTACAATGAGCAGTTCTTC	CSVEPGQGAYNEQFF
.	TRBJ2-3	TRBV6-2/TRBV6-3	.	TGTGCCAGCAGGAATCACAGGAGATTAACAGATACGCAGTATTTT	CASRNHRRLTDTQYF
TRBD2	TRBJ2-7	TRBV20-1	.	TGCAGTGCTAGTCTAGCGGGAGCCCTCGAGCAGTACTTC	CSASLAGALEQYF
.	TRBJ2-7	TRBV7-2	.	TGTGCCAGCAGCTTAGAGACGACATTTTCCTACGAGCAGTACTTC	CASSLETTFSYEQYF
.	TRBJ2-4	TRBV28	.	TGTGCCAGCAGGGAGGGGCAGTCGCACATTCAGTACTTC	CASREGQSHIQYF
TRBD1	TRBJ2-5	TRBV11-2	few	TGTGCCAGCAGCTTTGGGCGTTTCAGGACAGGGGGCCAGGAGACCCAGTACTTC	CASSFGRFRTGGQETQYF
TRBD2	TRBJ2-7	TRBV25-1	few	TGTGCCGCGGGGGACCTTTACGAGCAGTACTTC	CAAGDLYEQYF
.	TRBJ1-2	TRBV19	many	TGTGCCAGTAGTACCGGAGGGAACTATGGCTACACCTTC	CASSTGGNYGYTF
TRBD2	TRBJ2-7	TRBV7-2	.	TGTGCCAGCAGCTTATCTAGCGGGAGTGGCTACGAGCAGTACTTC	CASSLSSGSGYEQYF
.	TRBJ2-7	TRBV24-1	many	TGTGCCACCAGTGACACTATTTGGCCCTACGAGCAGTACTTC	CATSDTIWPYEQYF
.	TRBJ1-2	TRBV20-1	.	TGCAGTGCCCCAGCGAGGTATGGCTACACCTTC	CSAPARYGYTF
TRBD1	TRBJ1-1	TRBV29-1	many	TGCAGCGGGACCGAGGACAGGGCTTCTGAAGCTTTCTTT	CSGTEDRASEAFF
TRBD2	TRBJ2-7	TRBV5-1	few	TGCGCCAGCAGCTTGTCTCTCGGGACTAGCGGGAACGAGCAGTACTTC	CASSLSLGTSGNEQYF
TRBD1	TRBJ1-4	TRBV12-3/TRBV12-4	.	TGTGCCAGCAGCCTAAGGGGGCTGGGGGGGGGAAAACTGTTTTTT	CASSLRGLGGGKLFF
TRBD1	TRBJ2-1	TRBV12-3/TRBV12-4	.	TGTGCCAGCAGTGCCAGGACAGGACGCTCCTACAATGAGCAGTTCTTC	CASSARTGRSYNEQFF
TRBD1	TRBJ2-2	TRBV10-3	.	TGTGCCATCAGCGGACAGGGGTGGAACGGGGAGCTGTTTTTT	CAISGQGWNGELFF
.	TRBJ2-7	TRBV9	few	TGTGCCAGCAGCGCCACACGGGGGGCTACCTACGAGCAGTACTTC	CASSATRGATYEQYF
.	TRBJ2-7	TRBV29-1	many	TGCAGCGTTGTAAGTGGGTCCTACGAGCAGTACTTC	CSVVSGSYEQYF
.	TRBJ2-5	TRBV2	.	TGTGCCAGCAGTGTTCAGCCCCAAGAGACCCAGTACTTC	CASSVQPQETQYF
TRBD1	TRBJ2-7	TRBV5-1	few	TGCGCCAGCAGCACGGGACAGGGAATCGAGCAGTACTTC	CASSTGQGIEQYF
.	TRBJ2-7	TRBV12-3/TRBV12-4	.	TGTGCCAGCGTCCCCGGTAGGGATGGGGAGCAGTACTTC	CASVPGRDGEQYF
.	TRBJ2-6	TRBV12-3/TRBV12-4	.	TGTGCTAGCAGTTTTGGGGGGAGCTCTGGGGCCAACGTCCTGACTTTC	CASSFGGSSGANVLTF
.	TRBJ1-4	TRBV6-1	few	TGTGCCAGCAGTCTGGGTGACCGGAATGAAAAACTGTTTTTT	CASSLGDRNEKLFF
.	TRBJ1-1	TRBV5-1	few	TGCGCCAGCAGCGCGGGGACCACCCAGGAAGCTTTCTTT	CASSAGTTQEAFF
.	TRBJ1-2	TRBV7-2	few	TGTGCCAGCAGCTTTGGCCATTTAGACTATGGCTACACCTTC	CASSFGHLDYGYTF
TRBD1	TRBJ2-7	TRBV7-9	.	TGTGCCAGCAGCTCGGCGGACAGGCCCTCCTACGAGCAGTACTTC	CASSSADRPSYEQYF
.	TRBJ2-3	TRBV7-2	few	TGTGCCAGCAGCTTGGACAGAACCCTGGCGTATACGCAGTATTTT	CASSLDRTLAYTQYF
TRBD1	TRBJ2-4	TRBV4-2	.	TGTGCCAGCAGCCAAGACAGGGGGTATGGAGCCAAAAACATTCAGTACTTC	CASSQDRGYGAKNIQYF
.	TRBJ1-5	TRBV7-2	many	TGTGCCAGCAGCCTATATCCGGGACAGCCCCAGCATTTT	CASSLYPGQPQHF
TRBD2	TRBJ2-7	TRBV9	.	TGTGCCAGCAGCGTAGGGGTAGCGGGAGAAATCTACGAGCAGTACTTC	CASSVGVAGEIYEQYF
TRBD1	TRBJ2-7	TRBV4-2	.	TGTGCCAGCAGCCAAACAACAGGGGGATTCTACGAGCAGTACTTC	CASSQTTGGFYEQYF
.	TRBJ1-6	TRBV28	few	TGTGCCAGCAGTTGGGGGGCCAATTCACCCCTCCACTTT	CASSWGANSPLHF
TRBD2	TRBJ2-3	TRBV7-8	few	TGTGCCAGCAGCTTGGACCTGGGACTAGCTGACACAGATACGCAGTATTTT	CASSLDLGLADTDTQYF